In this sample, the clone carrying this TCR beta chain turned up a few times. Expressed TCRB transcripts were sequenced, since all the RNA that had been isolated was reverse transcribed. TCRdb's table, derived via immunoSEQ multiplex PCR, lists solely in-frame clones and lacks some. The sample yields about 620,000 clones, roughly a sixth seen once. The sample belongs to a study of beta chain features in type 1 diabetes. Study summary: Age, gender, cell numbers and subset yield matched between patients and controls. All of the samples together had roughly 98 million sorted cells examined.

Germline lookup yields CDR1 SGHAT and CDR2 FQDESV (reference sequence). The CDR3 extends over 16 amino acids. The V and J ends lost 5 bases and 5 bases, in that order; junction bases with no gene match: 10. Every single donor gave one heparinised blood draw, and these averaged about 116 mL. The sample comprised naive CD4+ T cells from blood. The rearrangement joins TRBV11-1 to TRBJ2-2; 8 nucleotides agree with TRBD2. This TCR came from a man between 18 and 35 years old in good health. CDR3 bases: TGTGCCAGCAGCAATCAAGCGGGAGCGGTAACCGGGGAGCTGTTTTTT. Encoded protein: CASSNQAGAVTGELFF. Together with reference TRBV11-1 and TRBJ2-2, the CDR3 gives the full variable domain: EAEVAQSPRYKITEKSQAVAFWCDPISGHATLYWYRQILGQGPELLVQFQDESVVDDSQLPKDRFSAERLKGVDSTLKIQPAELGDSAMYLCASSNQAGAVTGELFFGEGSRLTVL.